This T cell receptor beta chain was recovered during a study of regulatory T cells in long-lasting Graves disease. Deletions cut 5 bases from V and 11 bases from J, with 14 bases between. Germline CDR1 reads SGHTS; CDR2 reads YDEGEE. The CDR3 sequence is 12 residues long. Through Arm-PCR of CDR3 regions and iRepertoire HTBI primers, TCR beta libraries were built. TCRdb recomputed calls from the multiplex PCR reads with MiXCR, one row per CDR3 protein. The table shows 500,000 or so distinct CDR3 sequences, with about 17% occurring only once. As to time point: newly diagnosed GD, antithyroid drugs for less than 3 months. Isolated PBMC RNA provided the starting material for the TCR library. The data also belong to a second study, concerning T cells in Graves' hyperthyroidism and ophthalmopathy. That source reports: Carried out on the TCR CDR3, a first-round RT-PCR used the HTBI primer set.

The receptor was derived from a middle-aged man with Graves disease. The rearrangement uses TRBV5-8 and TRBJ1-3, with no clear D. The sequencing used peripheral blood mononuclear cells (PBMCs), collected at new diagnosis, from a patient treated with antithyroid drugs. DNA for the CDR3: TGTGCCAGCAGGATGCCCGGGCTGGCCATATATTTT. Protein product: CASRMPGLAIYF.